This T cell receptor beta chain came from a study of molecular identifiers for immune sequencing clone quantification (dated by TCRdb to the late 2010s). For the study in its entirety: In a replicate experiment, RNA from roughly 21,000 or 96,000 naive CD8 T cells was split into five aliquots, four of which were sequenced. This methods study used CD8 T cells to benchmark TCR RNA copy counting and molecular-identifier clustering-based TCR repertoire sequencing (MIDCIRS). The investigation overall reported the following: Around 2.8 recovered TCR RNA copies per cell were obtained by modeling, versus around 9.8 by digital PCR, implying a capture efficiency of 25% to 35%. Clones above 20 RNA copies held over 97% of molecules in CMV-specific effector cells but under 1% in naive cells. When barcode sub-clustering was omitted, TCR diversity was inflated by chimeric consensus sequences, with chimeras reaching as high as 47%. Identical TCR molecules sharing a barcode could cause highly expanded clone sizes to be underestimated. A single cell's worth of spiked-in Jurkat TCR RNA was reported detectable even among approximately 930,000 naive CD8 T cells. Spiked-in Jurkat TCR RNA (approximately eleven copies' worth), which is not part of the donor repertoire, was contained in the naive libraries.

Ten or more counts support this clonotype. Its antigen has not been determined. No base quality information exists; no much larger clone differs at one position. Naive CD8 T cell libraries were made from approximately 20,000 to 1,000,000 sorted cells using 10%, 30% or 50% of purified RNA. Naive CD8 T cells were FACS-sorted as CD8+CD4-CCR7+CD45RA+ on a BD FACSAria II into RLT Plus buffer. To test detection sensitivity, Jurkat RNA equivalent to more than 8 TCR copies was spiked into samples of roughly 20,000-1,000,000 naive CD8 T cells. Enrichment of CD8 T cells was done with RosetteSep CD8+ T Cell Enrichment Cocktail plus Ficoll-Paque, and ACK red cell lysis came afterward. Per the germline V gene, SGDLS is the CDR1 and YYNGEE is the CDR2. Trimming at the junction amounts to 3 bases on V and 1 base on J, and the germline ends lie 25 bases apart. The cysteine opens and the phenylalanine closes a CDR3 of 19 amino acids. The DNA shown is the 57-base CDR3, in frame from base 1.

Receptor libraries were prepared by PCR. The instrument given in TCRdb is NextSeq 500. Bulk TCR libraries were generated as previously described, with the TCR primers listed in Table S5 used. Total RNA was purified with the Qiagen AllPrep DNA/RNA kit. Before analysis, reads from multiple sequencing runs of the same library were pooled. The study's own analysis went as follows. Reads were retained only if an exact TCR constant sequence was present, and the retained reads were trimmed to 150 nt and grouped according to their 12-nt molecular barcodes. Reads inside each barcode group were sub-clustered using a 15% Levenshtein threshold, and a quality-weighted consensus sequence was constructed for each RNA molecule. Non-functional sequences were removed, as were lower-count sequences one edit away from another. On the basis of fitting two negative binomial distributions, barcode sub-clusters with fewer than 20% of the maximum read count were discarded. In TCRdb, the public reads were trimmed at Q25 with fastp and aligned with MiXCR, with productive beta chains retained. All rows with the same CDR3 protein become a single entry with the most common DNA and genes. These V and J calls originate from TCRdb's pipeline instead of the authors' own analysis. This sample comprises some 580,000 distinct CDR3 sequences, 25% of them detected only once. About 0.81% of the sample rests with the top ten.

What was sequenced was naive CD8+ T cells from blood, with Jurkat cell RNA spiked in. Reading the label with the study, this specimen's cell subset or site is: FACS-sorted CD8+CD4-CCR7+CD45RA+ naive T cells. This TCR derives from a human donor in good health. Some libraries in this study had Jurkat cell RNA spiked in. The V and J genes are TRBV9 and TRBJ1-1, and perhaps TRBD1 as D gene, on 6 matching bases. The CDR3 is CASSAFEQGRPLENTEAFF. DNA sequence: TGTGCCAGCAGCGCGTTCGAACAGGGACGGCCCCTAGAGAACACTGAAGCTTTCTTT.